A selection of T cell receptor beta chains follows, all from one sample in a study of graft-versus-host responses after intestinal transplantation. Their antigens are not known. This table comes from immunoSEQ multiplex PCR, and its TCRdb copy is limited to in-frame clones, with some not included. The data show roughly 98,000 clones, over 85% seen once. The material sequenced was unstimulated CD8+ T cells sorted from spleen or lymph node cells, taken before transplant. The receptors were sampled from a human donor who was the organ donor for an intestinal transplant. Both conserved end residues are part of each CDR3. D genes are given only for firm matches. Some rows mark clone size as missing; the rest say once, few, many or name a class of expanded clone.

CDR3,DNA,J,size,V,D
CASSPQNSPQETQYF,TGTGCCAGCTCACCTCAGAACAGCCCCCAAGAGACCCAGTACTTC,TRBJ2-5,-,TRBV18,-
CASSASGSYNEQFF,TGTGCCAGCAGCGCTAGCGGTTCCTACAATGAGCAGTTCTTC,TRBJ2-1,once,TRBV9,TRBD2
CASGLAEGWRTGYSGNTIYF,TGTGCTAGTGGTTTGGCCGAGGGGTGGCGGACAGGTTATTCTGGAAACACCATATATTTT,TRBJ1-3,-,TRBV12-5,TRBD1
CASSYSRGYGYTF,TGTGCCAGCAGTTACTCTAGGGGATATGGCTACACCTTC,TRBJ1-2,-,TRBV6-5,-
CASSFSGTGGQETQYF,TGTGCCAGCAGCTTTTCCGGGACGGGGGGGCAAGAGACCCAGTACTTC,TRBJ2-5,-,TRBV7-6,TRBD2
CASSWVGGEYSYEQYF,TGTGCCAGCAGCTGGGTGGGCGGGGAATACTCCTACGAGCAGTACTTC,TRBJ2-7,-,TRBV28,-
CASSALPRGTYSPLHF,TGTGCCAGCAGCGCATTACCCCGCGGGACCTACTCACCCCTCCACTTT,TRBJ1-6,once,TRBV27,-
CASSNWEGSYEQYF,TGTGCCAGTTCTAACTGGGAGGGGTCCTACGAGCAGTACTTC,TRBJ2-7,-,TRBV28,TRBD2
CASTAGQGPHNEQFF,TGTGCCAGCACCGCGGGACAGGGACCCCACAATGAGCAGTTCTTC,TRBJ2-1,-,TRBV6-5,TRBD1
CASSLFSGVGADTQYF,TGTGCCAGCAGCTTGTTTAGCGGGGTGGGGGCAGATACGCAGTATTTT,TRBJ2-3,-,TRBV5-4,TRBD2
CASSLEGHLYEQYF,TGTGCCAGCAGCTTAGAAGGACACCTATACGAGCAGTACTTC,TRBJ2-7,-,TRBV7-6,-
CASSLSPTGLNTGELFF,TGTGCCAGCAGCTTATCTCCGACAGGACTCAACACCGGGGAGCTGTTTTTT,TRBJ2-2,-,TRBV7-6,-
CASSLDRINQPQHF,TGTGCCAGCAGCCTTGACAGGATCAATCAGCCCCAGCATTTT,TRBJ1-5,-,TRBV5-5,-
CASSPGQGGETQYF,TGTGCCAGCAGCCCGGGACAGGGGGGAGAGACCCAGTACTTC,TRBJ2-5,-,TRBV7-9,TRBD1
CASSFPGHSYEQYF,TGTGCCAGCAGTTTCCCGGGACATTCCTACGAGCAGTACTTC,TRBJ2-7,-,TRBV7-9,-
CASSLGTNLDSSYEQYF,TGCGCCAGCAGCTTGGGGACCAACCTCGACAGCTCCTACGAGCAGTACTTC,TRBJ2-7,-,TRBV5-1,-
CASSEEGTGTLNTEAFF,TGTGCCAGCAGTGAAGAGGGAACAGGGACCTTGAACACTGAAGCTTTCTTT,TRBJ1-1,-,TRBV6-1,-
CASRVDSSYEQYF,TGTGCCAGCAGGGTGGACAGCTCCTACGAGCAGTACTTC,TRBJ2-7,-,TRBV27,-
CASSPTRRAGNNQPQHF,TGTGCCAGCTCACCAACAAGGCGGGCCGGGAACAATCAGCCCCAGCATTTT,TRBJ1-5,-,TRBV18,-
CASSLGRGTADYEQYF,TGTGCCAGCAGCCTCGGGAGGGGGACGGCAGATTACGAGCAGTACTTC,TRBJ2-7,-,TRBV7-9,TRBD2
CASSPNTPHEQFF,TGTGCCAGTAGTCCCAATACTCCGCATGAGCAGTTCTTC,TRBJ2-1,-,TRBV19,-
CASSSSIHLETQYF,TGTGCCAGCAGTTCTTCTATCCATTTGGAGACCCAGTACTTC,TRBJ2-5,-,TRBV6-5,-
CASSVGTRPYNEQFF,TGTGCCAGCAGTGTCGGGACACGACCCTACAATGAGCAGTTCTTC,TRBJ2-1,-,TRBV27,-
CAWSVPVVRTGETQYF,TGTGCCTGGAGTGTCCCCGTAGTAAGGACAGGAGAGACCCAGTACTTC,TRBJ2-5,-,TRBV30,TRBD1
CASSFGASSYEQYF,TGTGCCAGCAGCTTCGGAGCCTCCTCCTACGAGCAGTACTTC,TRBJ2-7,once,TRBV7-2,-
CASSLSSGAGDGYTF,TGTGCCAGCAGTTTATCGAGCGGGGCTGGGGATGGCTACACCTTC,TRBJ1-2,-,TRBV27,-
CASSQEGLSDTQYF,TGTGCCAGCAGCCAAGAGGGCCTCTCAGATACGCAGTATTTT,TRBJ2-3,-,TRBV4-2,-
CASSPGWGYGYTF,TGTGCCAGCAGCCCGGGATGGGGTTATGGCTACACCTTC,TRBJ1-2,-,TRBV13,-
CASSELGTRIYNEQFF,TGTGCCAGCAGTGAACTGGGGACAAGGATTTACAATGAGCAGTTCTTC,TRBJ2-1,-,TRBV6-4,-
CASSFSFNLAQYF,TGTGCCAGCAGCTTCTCCTTCAACCTGGCCCAGTATTTT,TRBJ2-3,-,TRBV13,-
CASSAKLAAYNEQFF,TGTGCCAGCAGCGCCAAACTAGCGGCCTACAATGAGCAGTTCTTC,TRBJ2-1,-,TRBV9,TRBD2
CASSLGEPSGRFYEQFF,TGTGCCAGCAGTTTGGGGGAACCTAGCGGGAGATTCTATGAGCAGTTCTTC,TRBJ2-1,few,TRBV28,TRBD2
CAPRVRGYTF,TGTGCCCCCAGGGTTCGCGGCTACACCTTC,TRBJ1-2,-,TRBV6-5,-
CASSVGSASGASYEQYF,TGTGCCAGCAGCGTAGGCTCCGCTAGCGGGGCCTCCTACGAGCAGTACTTC,TRBJ2-7,-,TRBV9,TRBD2
CASKDGGSYGYTF,TGTGCCAGCAAAGACGGCGGATCCTATGGCTACACCTTC,TRBJ1-2,-,TRBV27,-
CASRATGLRSYEQYF,TGTGCCAGCAGGGCGACAGGGTTACGTTCCTACGAGCAGTACTTC,TRBJ2-7,-,TRBV27,TRBD1
CASSQQTPNEKLFF,TGCGCCAGCAGCCAACAGACACCTAATGAAAAACTGTTTTTT,TRBJ1-4,-,TRBV4-1,-
CASSSVAGGTEAFF,TGTGCCAGCAGTTCCGTGGCGGGTGGCACTGAAGCTTTCTTT,TRBJ1-1,-,TRBV6-5,-
CASSPTDIGAGLSNQPQHF,TGTGCCAGCAGTCCTACCGACATTGGGGCCGGCTTAAGCAATCAGCCCCAGCATTTT,TRBJ1-5,-,TRBV28,-
CASSSRDYSYEQYF,TGTGCCAGCAGTTCCCGGGACTACTCCTACGAGCAGTACTTC,TRBJ2-7,-,TRBV28,TRBD2
CASSLDRAHTF,TGTGCCAGCAGCCTCGACAGGGCACACACCTTC,TRBJ1-2,-,TRBV7-9,TRBD1
CASSWGGAESVF,TGTGCCAGCAGCTGGGGGGGAGCTGAGAGTGTCTTC,TRBJ2-7,few,TRBV5-6,TRBD2
CASSYGGGPGNTIYF,TGTGCCAGCAGCTATGGGGGGGGTCCAGGAAACACCATATATTTT,TRBJ1-3,-,TRBV11-2,-